Listed below are T cell receptor beta chains from one sample, sequenced in a study of shared clonotypes between healthy human individuals. The method was immunoSEQ multiplex PCR; TCRdb's version includes in-frame clones alone and lacks a portion of them. The sample contains about 610,000 clones, 95% to 96% of which appear only once. The sample taken for sequencing was naive CD8+ T cells sorted from blood. Receptor source: a woman in her thirties in good health. Both conserved end residues are part of each CDR3. D genes are given only for firm matches. Clone size is not always given. Where it is, it says once, few, many or a class for expanded clones.

TRBJ1-1 | TRBV27 | - | - | CASSLTVRTEAFF | TGTGCCAGCAGTTTGACCGTCAGAACTGAAGCTTTCTTT
TRBJ2-7 | TRBV9 | - | TRBD2 | CASSVGLAQYEQYF | TGTGCCAGCAGCGTCGGACTAGCGCAATACGAGCAGTACTTC
TRBJ1-2 | TRBV7-8 | - | TRBD1 | CASSATGEGYTF | TGTGCCAGCAGCGCGACAGGGGAAGGCTACACCTTC
TRBJ1-3 | TRBV2 | - | TRBD1 | CASRGGTGSGNTIYF | TGTGCCAGCAGGGGTGGGACAGGATCTGGAAACACCATATATTTT
TRBJ2-7 | TRBV19 | - | - | CASSNVGGGYSYEQYF | TGTGCCAGTAGTAACGTCGGGGGCGGTTACTCCTACGAGCAGTACTTC
TRBJ2-7 | TRBV13 | - | TRBD2 | CASSRGDYPYEQYF | TGTGCCAGCAGCCGGGGGGACTACCCCTACGAGCAGTACTTC
TRBJ1-1 | TRBV4-1 | - | - | CASSQVVSPNTEAFF | TGCGCCAGCAGCCAAGTGGTAAGCCCGAACACTGAAGCTTTCTTT
TRBJ1-4 | TRBV30 | - | - | CAWSMEGGGEKLFF | TGTGCCTGGAGCATGGAGGGAGGAGGCGAAAAACTGTTTTTT
TRBJ2-3 | TRBV19 | - | TRBD2 | CASRMTGERLAGGNSTDTQYF | TGTGCCAGTAGGATGACAGGGGAGCGGCTAGCGGGAGGCAATAGCACAGATACGCAGTATTTT
TRBJ1-2 | TRBV5-4 | - | - | CASSSPLEGHYGYTF | TGTGCCAGCAGCTCCCCACTTGAGGGGCACTATGGCTACACCTTC
TRBJ2-7 | TRBV27 | - | - | CASSSRDWRGGSHEQYF | TGTGCCAGCAGTTCTCGGGACTGGAGAGGGGGGTCCCACGAGCAGTACTTC
TRBJ2-5 | TRBV7-9 | - | - | CASSFLGNQETQYF | TGTGCCAGCAGCTTTCTGGGAAATCAAGAGACCCAGTACTTC
TRBJ2-4 | TRBV6-5 | - | - | CASSYGDNSAKNIQYF | TGTGCCAGCAGTTACGGGGACAATTCGGCCAAAAACATTCAGTACTTC
TRBJ2-5 | TRBV5-6 | - | - | CASSLALGQETQYF | TGTGCCAGCAGCCTGGCACTGGGGCAAGAGACCCAGTACTTC
TRBJ1-4 | TRBV5-1 | - | - | CASSWTTGLANEKLFF | TGCGCCAGCAGCTGGACAACAGGGTTGGCTAATGAAAAACTGTTTTTT
TRBJ2-3 | TRBV10-2 | - | TRBD2 | CASSDPGTSGRISTDTQYF | TGCGCCAGCAGTGACCCCGGGACTAGCGGTAGAATTAGCACAGATACGCAGTATTTT
TRBJ2-1 | TRBV28 | once | TRBD1 | CASSFGRGLKNEQFF | TGTGCCAGCAGTTTTGGCAGGGGGCTGAAAAATGAGCAGTTCTTC
TRBJ2-1 | TRBV27 | - | - | CASSLSILYEQFF | TGTGCCAGCAGTTTATCGATTCTCTATGAGCAGTTCTTC
TRBJ2-2 | TRBV9 | - | - | CASSVAWGTGELFF | TGTGCCAGCAGCGTAGCTTGGGGAACCGGGGAGCTGTTTTTT
TRBJ1-5 | TRBV4-1 | - | - | CASSHHSSNQPQHF | TGCGCCAGCAGCCACCATAGTAGCAATCAGCCCCAGCATTTT
TRBJ2-7 | TRBV7-9 | - | - | CASSRGGGYYEQYF | TGTGCCAGCAGCCGTGGCGGAGGCTACTACGAGCAGTACTTC
TRBJ1-1 | TRBV19 | - | TRBD1 | CAPPRTGKALNTEAFF | TGTGCCCCCCCCAGGACAGGCAAAGCCCTGAACACTGAAGCTTTCTTT
TRBJ2-1 | TRBV10-3 | - | - | CAISESRGESHTSVLFF | TGTGCCATCAGTGAGTCGAGGGGGGAGAGTCATACATCGGTTCTGTTCTTC
TRBJ1-2 | TRBV28 | - | - | CASIISRYGYTF | TGTGCCAGCATCATAAGTCGCTATGGCTACACCTTC
TRBJ1-1 | TRBV15 | - | - | CATSTTVTEAFF | TGTGCCACCAGCACCACGGTCACTGAAGCTTTCTTT
TRBJ2-2 | TRBV28 | - | - | CASSFRPNTGELFF | TGTGCCAGCAGTTTCCGCCCCAACACCGGGGAGCTGTTTTTT
TRBJ2-3 | TRBV4-2 | - | - | CASSQLVGSDTQYF | TGTGCCAGCAGCCAACTAGTCGGGTCAGATACGCAGTATTTT
TRBJ2-3 | TRBV5-1 | - | TRBD1 | CASTVDRGPVADTQYF | TGCGCCAGCACCGTCGACAGGGGGCCGGTAGCAGATACGCAGTATTTT
TRBJ1-3 | TRBV7-9 | - | - | CASSLGGNTIYF | TGTGCCAGCAGCCTAGGGGGAAACACCATATATTTT
TRBJ1-1 | TRBV9 | - | TRBD1 | CASSGLGTGVNTEAFF | TGTGCCAGCAGCGGACTAGGGACAGGGGTGAACACTGAAGCTTTCTTT
TRBJ2-7 | TRBV27 | - | - | CVSKAGPYEQYF | TGTGTTTCGAAGGCAGGGCCCTACGAGCAGTACTTC
TRBJ2-3 | TRBV6-5 | - | - | CASSYSERKIADTQYF | TGTGCCAGCAGTTACTCGGAGCGTAAAATCGCAGATACGCAGTATTTT
TRBJ2-4 | TRBV6-1 | - | - | CASSEGAALQNIQYF | TGTGCCAGCAGTGAAGGAGCGGCCCTACAAAACATTCAGTACTTC
TRBJ1-5 | TRBV4-1 | - | - | CASSPAPFFSNQPQHF | TGCGCCAGCAGCCCAGCCCCCTTTTTTAGCAATCAGCCCCAGCATTTT
TRBJ2-1 | TRBV28 | - | - | CASSFDSSYNEQFF | TGTGCCAGCAGTTTTGATAGCTCCTACAATGAGCAGTTCTTC
TRBJ1-1 | TRBV7-9 | - | - | CASSLGVVMNTEAFF | TGTGCCAGCAGCTTAGGTGTGGTTATGAACACTGAAGCTTTCTTT
TRBJ2-2 | TRBV6-5 | once | - | CASSYLDTGELFF | TGTGCCAGCAGTTACTTGGACACCGGGGAGCTGTTTTTT
TRBJ2-1 | TRBV28 | - | - | CASSLRGAGPGVEQFF | TGTGCCAGCAGTTTAAGAGGCGCGGGCCCTGGCGTTGAGCAGTTCTTC
TRBJ2-7 | TRBV27 | - | TRBD2 | CASSLSGGSGMGYEQYF | TGTGCCAGCAGTTTATCGGGCGGTAGCGGGATGGGCTACGAGCAGTACTTC
TRBJ1-5 | TRBV13 | - | - | CASSQIGQPQHF | TGTGCCAGCAGCCAAATCGGACAGCCCCAGCATTTT
TRBJ2-1 | TRBV13 | - | TRBD2 | CASSLGRILAGDGDEQFF | TGTGCCAGCAGCTTAGGGCGAATACTAGCGGGGGACGGCGATGAGCAGTTCTTC
TRBJ2-2 | TRBV4-2 | - | - | CASSPEGLIGGELFF | TGTGCCAGCAGCCCGGAGGGCCTGATAGGCGGGGAGCTGTTTTTT
TRBJ2-5 | TRBV11-2 | - | TRBD1 | CASSLGSTGEETQYF | TGTGCCAGCAGCTTGGGATCGACAGGGGAAGAGACCCAGTACTTC
TRBJ2-5 | TRBV5-1 | - | - | CASSPLDRNQETQYF | TGCGCCAGCAGCCCCCTAGACAGGAACCAAGAGACCCAGTACTTC
TRBJ1-1 | TRBV28 | - | - | CASSYSGDTEAFF | TGTGCCAGCAGTTATTCTGGGGACACTGAAGCTTTCTTT
TRBJ1-4 | TRBV5-4 | - | - | CASSQGSKDEKLFF | TGTGCCAGCAGCCAGGGGTCAAAGGATGAAAAACTGTTTTTT
TRBJ2-7 | TRBV13 | - | - | CASSLVPGEQYF | TGTGCCAGCAGCTTAGTACCAGGGGAGCAGTACTTC
TRBJ1-1 | TRBV28 | - | - | CASSLSMGAGTEAFF | TGTGCCAGCAGTTTATCTATGGGGGCAGGGACTGAAGCTTTCTTT